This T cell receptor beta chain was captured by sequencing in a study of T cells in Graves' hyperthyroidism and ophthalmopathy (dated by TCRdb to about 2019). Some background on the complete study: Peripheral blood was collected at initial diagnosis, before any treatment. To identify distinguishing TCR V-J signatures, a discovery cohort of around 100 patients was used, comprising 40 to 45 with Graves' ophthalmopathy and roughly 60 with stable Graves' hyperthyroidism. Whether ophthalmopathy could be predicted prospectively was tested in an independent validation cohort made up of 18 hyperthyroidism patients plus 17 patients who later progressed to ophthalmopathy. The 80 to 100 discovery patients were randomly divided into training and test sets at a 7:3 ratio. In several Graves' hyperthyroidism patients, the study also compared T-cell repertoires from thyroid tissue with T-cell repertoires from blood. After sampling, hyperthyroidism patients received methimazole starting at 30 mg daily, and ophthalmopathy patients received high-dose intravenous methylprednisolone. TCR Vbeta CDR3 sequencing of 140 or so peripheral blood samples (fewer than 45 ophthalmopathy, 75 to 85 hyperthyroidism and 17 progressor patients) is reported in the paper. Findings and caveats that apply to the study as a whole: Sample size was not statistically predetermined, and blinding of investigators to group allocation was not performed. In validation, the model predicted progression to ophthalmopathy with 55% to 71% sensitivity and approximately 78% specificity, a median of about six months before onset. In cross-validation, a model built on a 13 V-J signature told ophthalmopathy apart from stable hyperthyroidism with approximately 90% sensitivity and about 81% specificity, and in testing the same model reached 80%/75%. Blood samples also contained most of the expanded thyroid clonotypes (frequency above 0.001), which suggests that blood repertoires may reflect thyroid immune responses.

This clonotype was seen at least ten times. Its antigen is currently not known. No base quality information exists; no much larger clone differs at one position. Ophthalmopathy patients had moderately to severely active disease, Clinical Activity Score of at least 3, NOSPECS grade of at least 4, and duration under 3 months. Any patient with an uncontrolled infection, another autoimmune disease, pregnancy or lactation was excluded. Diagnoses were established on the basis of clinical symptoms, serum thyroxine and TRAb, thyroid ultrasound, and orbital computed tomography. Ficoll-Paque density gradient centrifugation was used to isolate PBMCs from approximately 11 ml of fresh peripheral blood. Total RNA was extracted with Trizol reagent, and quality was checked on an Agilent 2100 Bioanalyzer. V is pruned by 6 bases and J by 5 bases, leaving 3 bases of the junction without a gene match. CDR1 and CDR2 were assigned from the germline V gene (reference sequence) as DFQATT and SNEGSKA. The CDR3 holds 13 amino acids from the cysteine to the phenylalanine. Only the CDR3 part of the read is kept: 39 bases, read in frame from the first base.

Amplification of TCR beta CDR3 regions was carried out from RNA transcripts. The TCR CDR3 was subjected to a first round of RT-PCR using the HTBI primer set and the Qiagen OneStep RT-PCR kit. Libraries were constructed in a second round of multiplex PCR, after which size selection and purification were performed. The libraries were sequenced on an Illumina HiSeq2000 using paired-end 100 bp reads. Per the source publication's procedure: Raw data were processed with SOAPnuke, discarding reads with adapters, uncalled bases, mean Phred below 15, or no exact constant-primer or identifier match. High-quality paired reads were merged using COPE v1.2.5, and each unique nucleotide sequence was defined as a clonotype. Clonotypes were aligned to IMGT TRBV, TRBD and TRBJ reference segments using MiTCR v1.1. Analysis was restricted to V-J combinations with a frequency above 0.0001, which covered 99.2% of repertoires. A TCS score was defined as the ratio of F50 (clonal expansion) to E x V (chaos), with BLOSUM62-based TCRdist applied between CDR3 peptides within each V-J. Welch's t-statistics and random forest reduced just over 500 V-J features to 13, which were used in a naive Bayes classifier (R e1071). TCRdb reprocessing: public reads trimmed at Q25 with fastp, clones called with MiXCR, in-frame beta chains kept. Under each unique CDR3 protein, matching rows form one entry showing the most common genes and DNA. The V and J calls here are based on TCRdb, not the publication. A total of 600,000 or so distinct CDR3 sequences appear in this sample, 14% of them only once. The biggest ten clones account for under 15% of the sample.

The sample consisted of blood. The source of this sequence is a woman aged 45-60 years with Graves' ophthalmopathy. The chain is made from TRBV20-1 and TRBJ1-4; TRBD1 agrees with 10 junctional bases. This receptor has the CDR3 CSAPGQGNEKLFF. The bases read TGCAGTGCGCCGGGACAGGGGAATGAAAAACTGTTTTTT.